The clone carrying this TCR beta chain was detected a few times. Germline loops: CDR1 LNHDA, CDR2 SQIVND (reference sequence). The V end was cut by 7 bases, the J end by 7 bases, with 20 bases between. CDR3 length: 15 amino acids. This record belongs to a study of blood T cell repertoires in COVID-19. Study at large: Samples taken during acute and convalescent COVID-19 were collected in the United States, Italy and Spain. Sources were T cells, B-cell-depleted T cells, or PBMCs; the material itself was cDNA or gDNA.

Original handling: Reference gene primers were amplified, and this amplification served to estimate nucleated cell counts. Sequencing was performed with immunoSEQ multiplex PCR; in TCRdb, only in-frame clones are kept and a portion is missing. V, J and clone size reflect that table, while D and trimming were determined from the DNA. The sample has around 69,000 clones, 89% seen once; the top ten hold 4.5% to 5%. The chain employs TRBV19 and TRBJ1-5; D is unclear. The sequenced sample consisted of peripheral blood. This receptor was obtained from a woman between 45 and 65 years old with active COVID-19. The CDR3: CASIPPGGYGQPQHF. CDR3 DNA: TGTGCCAGTATCCCCCCGGGAGGATATGGCCAGCCCCAGCATTTT. The full variable domain, in which reference TRBV19 and TRBJ1-5 provide the parts outside the CDR3, is DGGITQSPKYLFRKEGQNVTLSCEQNLNHDAMYWYRQDPGQGLRLIYYSQIVNDFQKGDIAEGYSVSREKKESFPLTVTSAQKNPTAFYLCASIPPGGYGQPQHFGDGTRLSIL.